These 15 T cell receptor beta chains were sequenced from one sample in a study of breast tumors, draining lymph nodes, adjacent tissues. TCRdb re-derived calls from the multiplex PCR reads in MiXCR, one entry per CDR3 protein. The sample shows approximately 180,000 distinct CDR3 sequences, roughly a third of them seen only once. Axillary draining lymph nodes of breast cancer patients supplied the node samples. The sample comprised axillary lymph node tissue. The receptor set was obtained from a female donor with breast cancer. Some clones in this sample may be carry-over from other donors' samples.

In its sample, this clonotype was seen many times. This chain joins TRBV12-3 or TRBV12-4 and TRBJ2-2, with 10 bases identical to TRBD1. Losses at the gene ends were 5 bases for V and 7 bases for J; bases not matched to a gene: 4. CDR3 length: 14 amino acids. CDR3 region: CASSPGTGVGELFF. In DNA, the CDR3 is TGTGCCAGCAGTCCCGGGACAGGGGTCGGGGAGCTGTTTTTT.

To note about this clonotype: A much larger clone lies one base from this, so it may be a read error. CDR3 in DNA: TGTGCCAGCAGTTACACTAGTGTGGACACCGGGGAGCTGTTTTTT. Protein sequence: CASSYTSVDTGELFF. The V gene is TRBV6-2 or TRBV6-3, the J gene TRBJ2-2; D may be TRBD2 (5 bases). Deletions cut 2 bases from V and 3 bases from J, with 10 bases between. This CDR3 spans 15 amino acids. Germline loops: CDR1 MNHEY, CDR2 SVGEGT.

About this clonotype: A read error may be the cause here, since a much bigger clone is one base away. The V call is TRBV3-1, the J call TRBJ2-7, with a tentative D call TRBD1 (5 bases). Deletions cut 7 bases from V and 7 bases from J, with 11 bases between. The CDR3 spans 11 residues. Germline V CDR1 and CDR2: LGHDT, YNNKEL (reference sequence). This CDR3 is CASNPGAEQYF. Written as DNA, the CDR3 is TGTGCCAGCAACCCTGGGGCGGAGCAGTACTTC.

The table lists this clonotype with many counts. This rearrangement joins TRBV2 to TRBJ1-1; no clear D gene. The germline V gene encodes CDR1 SNHLY and CDR2 FYNNEI. This CDR3 is 14 amino acids long. Trimming cost V 6 bases and J 4 bases, with 15 bases left between them. The CDR3 DNA is TGTGCCAGCAGCTACCGACGGGGTGGCACTGAAGCTTTCTTT. The encoded protein is CASSYRRGGTEAFF.

This clonotype was recorded many times. The rearrangement joins TRBV24-1 to TRBJ2-3; D tentatively fits TRBD1 or TRBD2 (5 bases each). V gave up 4 bases and J gave up 7 bases, with 11 bases separating them. CDR3 length: 13 amino acids. Germline V CDR1 and CDR2: KGHDR, SFDVKD. CDR3 protein: CATSDSGRHTQYF. The DNA for the CDR3 is TGTGCCACCAGTGACTCGGGACGCCATACGCAGTATTTT.

This clonotype showed up many times. The V and J genes are TRBV6-5 and TRBJ1-2; the D gene is possibly TRBD1 (5 bases). The V and J ends lost 4 bases and 5 bases respectively, with 14 bases between them. CDR1 and CDR2 from the germline V gene are MNHEY and SVGAGI. The CDR3 extends over 14 amino acids. The CDR3 sequence is CASSSYGTLYGYTF. The DNA of the CDR3 is TGTGCCAGCAGTTCCTACGGGACTCTGTATGGCTACACCTTC.

In this sample, this clonotype turned up many times. The genes are TRBV6-2 or TRBV6-3 and TRBJ2-1; the D gene could be TRBD1 or TRBD2 (5 bases each). V shed 5 bases and J shed 6 bases, with 20 bases lying between them. CDR1 is MNHEY, CDR2 SVGEGT, per germline. This CDR3 comprises 16 residues. The CDR3 DNA reads TGTGCCAGCAGTCCTCTCACGGGACCCGAAACCAATGAGCAGTTCTTC. Translating gives CASSPLTGPETNEQFF.

The sample holds many counts of this clonotype. The rearrangement joins TRBV25-1 to TRBJ1-2; D gene ambiguous. This CDR3 contains 13 residues. V was clipped by 1 base and J by 6 bases, with 9 bases between them. Per germline, CDR1 MGHDK and CDR2 SYGVNS. The CDR3 nucleotides are TGTGCCAGCAGTGAATCCAAGGTTCATGGCTACACCTTC. It translates to CASSESKVHGYTF.

This clonotype was recorded many times. This sequence joins TRBV3-1 and TRBJ2-7, with D perhaps matching TRBD1 (6 bases). CDR1 and CDR2 from the germline V gene are LGHDT and YNNKEL (reference sequence). The CDR3 contains 14 residues. Trimming took off 3 bases at V and 3 bases at J, with 12 bases between the two ends. The CDR3 here is CASSQTQGGYEQYF. The DNA of the CDR3 is TGTGCCAGCAGCCAGACACAGGGCGGCTACGAGCAGTACTTC.

As to this clonotype: With a much larger clone just one base away, this may be a read error. The genes are TRBV6-2 or TRBV6-3 and TRBJ2-7; no reliable D call. Deletions cut 5 bases from V and 6 bases from J, with 11 bases between. The CDR3 loop spans 12 amino acids. The germline gives CDR1 MNHEY, CDR2 SVGEGT. CDR3 DNA sequence: TGTGCCAGCAGTCACGGAGCAACCGAGCAGTACTTC. It translates to CASSHGATEQYF.

Remarks on this clonotype: This clone may be a read error of a much larger clone one base away. In this CDR3 the conserved last residue, phenylalanine or tryptophan, is missing, so a read error is likely. The V and J genes are TRBV6-5 and TRBJ1-5, with unresolved D. CDR3 length equals 14 residues. Per the germline V gene, CDR1 is MNHEY and CDR2 is SVGAGI. Trimming removed 5 bases from V and 7 bases from J, with 15 bases in between. In nucleotides, the CDR3 is TGTGCCAGCAGTCACGGCCCCGCTGTCCAGCCCCAGCATCTT. This codes for CASSHGPAVQPQHL.

This clonotype was seen at least ten times. The genes are TRBV6-1 and TRBJ2-3, with 8 positions matching TRBD1. The CDR3 has 14 residues. Trimming took 6 bases from V and 4 from J; bases not matched to a gene: 6. Germline V CDR1 and CDR2: MNHNS, SASEGT. CDR3 bases: TGTGCCAGCAGGGACAGGGAACGTTCAGATACGCAGTATTTT. Protein product: CASRDRERSDTQYF.

To note about this clonotype: Its ends do not fully match the called genes, so a read error is possible. This chain uses TRBV7-2 with TRBJ1-3; the D is unclear. Germline CDR1 is SGHTA and CDR2 is FQGNSA. This CDR3 has 17 residues. CDR3 coding DNA: TGTGCCAGCAGCTTCCACGACAAACTCCCCTCTGGAAACCCCATATATTTT. Amino acid sequence: CASSFHDKLPSGNPIYF.

The CDR3 sequence: CSARDWELGGRDIQYF. Here the CDR3 DNA reads TGCAGTGCTAGAGATTGGGAATTAGGAGGGAGGGACATTCAGTACTTC. The chain links TRBV20-1 to TRBJ2-4, with 7 bases that match TRBD2. V was clipped by 0 bases and J by 8 bases; unmatched bases: 13. Germline V gives CDR1 DFQATT, CDR2 SNEGSKA (reference sequence). CDR3 length equals 16 residues.

This clonotype was seen repeatedly, ten times or more. CDR3 protein: CASSTSVSSYEQYF. CDR3 bases: TGTGCCAGTAGTACTAGCGTTAGCTCCTACGAGCAGTACTTC. The chain combines TRBV19 with TRBJ2-7; weak D call: TRBD2 (6 bases). The CDR3 totals 14 residues. V gave up 4 bases and J gave up 0 bases, with 10 bases separating them. In germline, CDR1 is LNHDA, CDR2 SQIVND (reference sequence).